This section outlines one T cell receptor (beta chain) sequence together with its context. No antigen is known for it. The CDR3 is 16 amino acids. In germline, CDR1 is SGDLS, CDR2 YYNGEE. Trimming stripped 0 bases from V and 2 bases from J, with 12 bases between. This entry belongs to a study of OX40 agonist ivuxolimab in advanced cancers. The study, taken as a whole, reports: On average, CD8+ T cells showed a greater number of expanded clones than CD4+.

Profiled with immunoSEQ multiplex PCR; TCRdb holds only in-frame clones, not every one. The sample holds 15,000 to 25,000 clones, about 80% seen once. This sample comprised CD4+ or CD8+ T cells sorted from blood, obtained in a trial of the OX40 agonist ivuxolimab. This receptor was obtained from an adult with an advanced solid tumor such as melanoma, head and neck, liver or kidney cancer. The chain employs TRBV9 and TRBJ2-1, with TRBD2 as a possible D gene (6 bases). CDR3 in DNA: TGTGCCAGCAGCGTAGATCCGTCTAGCGCCTACAATGAGCAGTTCTTC. This translates into CASSVDPSSAYNEQFF. Using reference TRBV9 and TRBJ2-1 for the parts outside the CDR3, the full variable domain is DSGVTQTPKHLITATGQRVTLRCSPRSGDLSVYWYQQSLDQGLQFLIQYYNGEERAKGNILERFSAQQFPDLHSELNLSSLELGDSALYFCASSVDPSSAYNEQFFGPGTRLTVL.